What follows is one T cell receptor (beta chain) and its context. Its antigen is currently unknown. These data come from a study of beta chain features in type 1 diabetes. The investigators reverse transcribed all of the isolated RNA, so they sequenced expressed TCRB transcripts. The table came from immunoSEQ multiplex PCR; TCRdb's copy has only in-frame clones and leaves some out. The repertoire holds a few hundred thousand clones, with roughly 17% as singletons. This CDR3 has 13 residues. CDR1 SQVTM and CDR2 ANQGSEA come from the germline V gene. V lost 4 bases, J lost 5 bases, and 12 bases lay in between. Study results and limitations: Sequencing of cDNA might inflate the share of cells that strongly express TCR. Type 1 diabetes patients had TCRB CDR3s that were shorter (moderately but significantly so) in all four CD4+ subsets.

The genes are TRBV29-1 and TRBJ1-5, with D possibly matching TRBD1 (6 bases). The sample consisted of naive CD4+ T cells from blood. This TCR came from a man under 40 with type 1 diabetes. CDR3 protein: CSVGVGGDQPQHF. CDR3 sequence (DNA): TGCAGCGTTGGAGTCGGGGGCGATCAGCCCCAGCATTTT.